Following are 22 T cell receptor beta chains from one sample sequenced in a study of blood T cell repertoires in COVID-19. Assay used: immunoSEQ multiplex PCR; TCRdb lists only in-frame clones, some missing. Of 280,000 or so clones listed, approximately 89% were seen once; the top ten hold just under 7%. Material: peripheral blood. The receptors derive from a woman younger than 45 who had recovered from COVID-19.

The CDR3 region has the DNA TGTGCCAGCAGCCAGGACTTCGGGACAGGGCCCTACGAGCAGTACTTC. Translating gives CASSQDFGTGPYEQYF. The chain links TRBV14 to TRBJ2-7; 9 bases match TRBD1. V trimming: 3 bases; J trimming: 2 bases; junction bases outside the gene matches: 8. This CDR3 region has 16 residues. Germline CDR1 SGHDN, CDR2 FVKESK.

V gene TRBV18 combines with J gene TRBJ1-6; D might be TRBD1 (6 bases). The germline gives CDR1 KGHSH, CDR2 LQKENI. Trimming took 4 bases from V and 6 from J, leaving 13 bases between them. The CDR3 has 15 residues. The CDR3 reads CASSRAGRGNSPLHF. CDR3 nucleotide sequence: TGTGCCAGCTCACGTGCGGGCAGGGGTAATTCACCCCTCCACTTT.

The CDR3 DNA sequence: TGCGCCAGCAGCTATTTCGGGGAAGGTGGAACAGATACGCAGTATTTT. Its translation is CASSYFGEGGTDTQYF. The rearrangement uses TRBV5-1 and TRBJ2-3, with a possible D match to TRBD2 (5 bases). V gave up 3 bases and J gave up 3 bases, with 17 bases separating them. This CDR3 has 16 residues. Germline CDR1 and CDR2: SGHRS and YFSETQ.

V is TRBV7-9 and J is TRBJ1-1; TRBD1 matches at 7 bases. The length of the CDR3 is 13 residues. Germline V lookup: CDR1 SEHNR, CDR2 FQNEAQ (reference sequence). Trimming removed 6 bases from V and 7 bases from J; junction bases left unmatched: 8. The CDR3 region is CASSSTGVSEAFF. The CDR3 coding sequence is TGTGCCAGCAGTTCCACAGGGGTGAGTGAAGCTTTCTTT.

The CDR3 DNA reads TGTGCCAGCACGCGGGGGGCCTACGAGCAGTACTTC. Translating gives CASTRGAYEQYF. V gene TRBV12-3 or TRBV12-4 combines with J gene TRBJ2-7; 8 bases line up with TRBD2. V lost 7 bases, J lost 2 bases, and 1 base stayed unmatched. CDR3 size: 12 residues.

This clone came up a few times. DNA of the CDR3: TGTGCCTGGAGTACTGGGACATACACCGGGGAGCTGTTTTTT. This codes for CAWSTGTYTGELFF. The V call is TRBV30, the J call TRBJ2-2; perhaps TRBD1 as D (6 bases). The CDR3 runs 14 residues. Trimming pared 2 bases from V and 3 bases from J, leaving 10 bases between. Germline-derived CDR1 and CDR2 are GTSNPN and SVGIG (reference sequence).

The chain couples TRBV3-1 (or the pseudogene TRBV3-2) to TRBJ2-5; 8 bases line up with TRBD2. The CDR3 length is 18 residues. The germline gives CDR1 LGHDT, CDR2 YNNKEL (reference sequence). After removal of 0 bases from V and 5 bases from J, the junction contained 14 bases not matched to a gene. CDR3 residues: CASSQDGSRGDLRETQYF. DNA for the CDR3: TGTGCCAGCAGCCAAGATGGGTCGCGGGGGGACCTCCGGGAGACCCAGTACTTC.

A single count supports this clone. The chain has TRBV28 and TRBJ1-2, with 8 bases fitting TRBD1. Trimming cost V 5 bases and J 3 bases; bases outside gene matches: 5. Per germline, CDR1 MDHEN and CDR2 SYDVKM. This CDR3 comprises 14 residues. For the CDR3, the DNA is TGTGCCAGCAGTCCACAGGGGGATGACTATGGCTACACCTTC. Translated: CASSPQGDDYGYTF.

V usage is TRBV5-1 and J usage is TRBJ2-2; D perhaps matches TRBD2 (5 bases). Germline values: CDR1 SGHRS, CDR2 YFSETQ. The CDR3 length is 19 residues. V was cut by 0 bases and J by 0 bases, with 18 bases left in between. The CDR3 loop reads CASSLGGALRVANTGELFF. The CDR3 DNA follows: TGCGCCAGCAGCTTGGGGGGAGCTTTGAGGGTTGCGAACACCGGGGAGCTGTTTTTT.

The chain combines TRBV4-1 with TRBJ2-2; D uncertain. Trimming shortened V by 1 base and J by 4 bases, and 7 bases separated the two germline ends. Germline lookup yields CDR1 MGHRA and CDR2 YSYEKL. The CDR3 runs 14 residues. DNA of the CDR3: TGCGCCAGCAGCCAAGGGCCTCTCACCGGGGAGCTGTTTTTT. Encoded protein: CASSQGPLTGELFF.

This clone appeared once. The V and J genes are TRBV11-2 and TRBJ2-7; D possibly corresponds to TRBD2 (5 bases). The CDR3 is 16 amino acids. CDR1 is SGHAT and CDR2 is FQNNGV in the germline V gene. V lost 0 bases and J 2 bases, leaving 14 bases between the germline ends. CDR3 region: CASSLERLATPYEQYF. CDR3 in DNA: TGTGCCAGCAGCTTAGAAAGGCTAGCAACTCCCTACGAGCAGTACTTC. Complete variable domain (other parts from reference TRBV11-2 and TRBJ2-7): EAGVAQSPRYKIIEKRQSVAFWCNPISGHATLYWYQQILGQGPKLLIQFQNNGVVDDSQLPKDRFSAERLKGVDSTLKIQPAKLEDSAVYLCASSLERLATPYEQYFGPGTRLTVT.

The rearrangement uses TRBV11-3 and TRBJ2-5, with TRBD1 as a possible D gene (6 bases). Germline-derived CDR1 and CDR2 are SGHNT and YENEEA. This CDR3 has 14 amino acids. V lost 2 bases and J lost 3, with 10 bases in between. CDR3 region: CASSLSEGEETQYF. The DNA of the CDR3 is TGTGCCAGCAGCTTATCCGAGGGGGAAGAGACCCAGTACTTC. Based on the CDR3 plus reference TRBV11-3 and TRBJ2-5, the full variable domain is EAGVVQSPRYKIIEKKQPVAFWCNPISGHNTLYWYLQNLGQGPELLIRYENEEAVDDSQLPKDRFSAERLKGVDSTLKIQPAELGDSAVYLCASSLSEGEETQYFGPGTRLLVL.

The chain uses TRBV7-2 and TRBJ2-1, with 9 bases matching TRBD2. V lost 1 base and J lost 7; bases outside the gene matches: 5. Germline V CDR1 and CDR2: SGHTA, FQGNSA. The CDR3 length is 15 residues. CDR3 DNA: TGTGCCAGCAGCTTAGGGCGGGGGGGCTTGAATGAGCAGTTCTTC. Encoded protein: CASSLGRGGLNEQFF.

The chain recombines TRBV5-6 with TRBJ2-5; 8 bases line up with TRBD1. Germline values: CDR1 SGHDT, CDR2 YYEEEE. The CDR3 is 14 residues long. Trimming took 4 bases from V and 7 from J; bases not matched to a gene: 9. The CDR3 DNA reads TGTGCCAGCAGCGCGCGGGACAGGCAGGGGACCCAGTACTTC. It specifies CASSARDRQGTQYF.

The chain uses TRBV28 and TRBJ1-1; no clear D gene. V was cut by 1 base and J by 0 bases, with 12 bases left in between. The CDR3 is 16 amino acids. Germline V CDR1 and CDR2: MDHEN, SYDVKM. The CDR3 DNA follows: TGTGCCAGCAGTTTATACGCGGGCGGGATGAACACTGAAGCTTTCTTT. Protein product: CASSLYAGGMNTEAFF. The variable domain in full, with the rest retrieved from reference TRBV28 and TRBJ1-1, is DVKVTQSSRYLVKRTGEKVFLECVQDMDHENMFWYRQDPGLGLRLIYFSYDVKMKEKGDIPEGYSVSREKKERFSLILESASTNQTSMYLCASSLYAGGMNTEAFFGQGTRLTVV.

This sequence joins TRBV28 and TRBJ1-1, with D maybe TRBD1 (6 bases). The germline gives CDR1 MDHEN, CDR2 SYDVKM. This CDR3 is built from 14 residues. V was clipped by 2 bases and J by 6 bases, with 13 bases between them. The CDR3 DNA sequence: TGTGCCAGCAGTTTACGGGGGGGCGAACCTGAAGCTTTCTTT. Protein: CASSLRGGEPEAFF.

The chain uses TRBV7-7 and TRBJ2-1; tentative D call: TRBD2 (6 bases). CDR1 is SSHAT, CDR2 FNYEAQ, per germline (reference sequence). The CDR3 runs to 14 residues. The V and J ends lost 1 base and 6 bases respectively, with 10 bases between them. The CDR3 here is CASSLGVTSNEQFF. As DNA, the CDR3 is TGTGCCAGCAGCTTAGGGGTGACTAGCAATGAGCAGTTCTTC.

The CDR3 nucleotides are TGTGCCAGCAGCAATGGGGGACAGATGAACACCGGGGAGCTGTTTTTT. Translating it yields CASSNGGQMNTGELFF. V gene TRBV28 combines with J gene TRBJ2-2; 7 bases map to TRBD1. CDR1 is MDHEN, CDR2 SYDVKM, per germline. After removal of 6 bases from V and 1 base from J, the junction contained 8 bases not matched to a gene. This CDR3 spans 16 amino acids.

V gene TRBV5-1 combines with J gene TRBJ1-6; no definite D call. Trimming took 7 bases from V and 6 from J, leaving 11 bases between them. The CDR3 contains 13 residues. In germline, CDR1 is SGHRS, CDR2 YFSETQ. The CDR3 is CASGLEFNSPLHF. CDR3 coding DNA: TGCGCCAGCGGTTTAGAGTTTAATTCACCCCTCCACTTT.

The chain uses TRBV6-6 and TRBJ2-7; D possibly corresponds to TRBD2 (5 bases). The V end was cut by 5 bases, the J end by 6 bases, with 11 bases between. The CDR3 is 12 amino acids. Germline CDR1 and CDR2: MNHNY and SVGAGI (reference sequence). CDR3 sequence: CASSPGVSEQYF. In nucleotides, the CDR3 is TGTGCCAGCAGTCCCGGGGTGAGCGAGCAGTACTTC.

The chain employs TRBV19 and TRBJ2-7; 9 positions match TRBD1. Per the germline V gene, CDR1 is LNHDA and CDR2 is SQIVND (reference sequence). The V gene end was trimmed by 8 bases and the J gene end by 2 bases; junction bases not matched to a gene: 7. The CDR3 is made up of 14 amino acids. CDR3 residues: CASSTRQGAYEQYF. The CDR3 region has the DNA TGTGCCAGTTCGACCCGACAGGGGGCCTACGAGCAGTACTTC.

The chain uses TRBV28 and TRBJ1-4, with 7 bases fitting TRBD1. Germline lookup yields CDR1 MDHEN and CDR2 SYDVKM. This CDR3 spans 14 amino acids. J gave up 2 bases and V 7 bases, and 4 bases lay outside the gene matches. The CDR3 DNA sequence: TGTGCCAGCAATAAACAGGGGACTAATGAAAAACTGTTTTTT. Translation: CASNKQGTNEKLFF.